The 19 T cell receptor beta chains below all came from one sample that was sequenced in a study of blood T cells in healthy people across ages. Sample-barcoded 5' priming and a J-beta primer mix drove a second PCR of about 6 to 12 cycles. Each CDR3 protein gets one entry after TCRdb re-called the 5' RACE reads with MiXCR. There are 1.5 million to 2 million distinct CDR3 sequences in the sample; about 30% occur only once, and less than 9.5% lies in the top ten. Sequenced: blood. The receptors were sampled from a woman aged 25 to 39 in good health.

This clonotype has a count of ten or more. The rearrangement joins TRBV10-3 to TRBJ2-1; the D is unclear. In germline, CDR1 is ENHRY, CDR2 SYGVKD. Between the trimmed V and J ends, which lost 0 bases and 8 bases, there was a span of 5 bases. The CDR3 loop spans 12 amino acids. In nucleotides, the CDR3 is TGTGCCATCAGTGAGTCTGGCGATGAGCAGTTCTTC. It encodes CAISESGDEQFF.

This clonotype was picked up many times. The rearrangement links TRBV27 to TRBJ2-1; 7 bases match TRBD2. With V trimmed by 4 bases and J by 0 bases, 3 bases remained unmatched. CDR1 and CDR2 from the germline V gene are MNHEY and SMNVEV (reference sequence). CDR3 length: 15 residues. CDR3 sequence reads: CASSSRDYSYNEQFF. For the CDR3, the DNA is TGTGCCAGCAGTTCCCGGGACTACTCCTACAATGAGCAGTTCTTC.

This chain links TRBV5-1 with TRBJ2-5; D perhaps matches TRBD1 (5 bases). CDR1 is SGHRS, CDR2 YFSETQ, per germline. Trimming took 1 base from V and 2 from J, leaving 9 bases between them. CDR3 length: 14 amino acids. Here the CDR3 DNA reads TGCGCCAGCAGCTTGAGGAGACAGCAAGAGACCCAGTACTTC. It is translated as CASSLRRQQETQYF.

This clonotype was counted a few times. The V and J genes are TRBV28 and TRBJ2-5; perhaps TRBD2 as D (5 bases). V gave up 2 bases and J gave up 6 bases, with 13 bases separating them. CDR3 length equals 14 residues. Germline loops: CDR1 MDHEN, CDR2 SYDVKM. DNA for the CDR3: TGTGCCAGCAGTTTACCTAGCATCGTAAAGACCCAGTACTTC. As protein: CASSLPSIVKTQYF.

This clonotype was seen only a few times. This sequence joins TRBV20-1 and TRBJ2-3, with D perhaps TRBD2 (7 bases). The germline V and J ends were trimmed by 6 bases and 6 bases, with 22 bases remaining between them. The germline V gene has CDR1 DFQATT and CDR2 SNEGSKA (reference sequence). The CDR3 extends over 15 amino acids. The CDR3 sequence: CSARGGGSRGDTQYF. CDR3 sequence (DNA): TGCAGTGCCAGGGGAGGGGGGTCACGAGGTGATACGCAGTATTTT.

With respect to this clonotype: This may arise from a read error, as a much more abundant clone is one base away. The rearrangement joins TRBV29-1 to TRBJ2-7; D may be TRBD1 (6 bases). Trimming stripped 7 bases from V and 3 bases from J, with 16 bases between. The CDR3 extends over 13 amino acids. The germline V gene has CDR1 SQVTM and CDR2 ANQGSEA. The CDR3 loop is CSAGLQGVYEQYF. The CDR3 DNA sequence: TGCAGCGCGGGATTACAGGGTGTCTACGAGCAGTACTTC.

The chain combines TRBV6-1 with TRBJ1-1; a possible D gene is TRBD1 (5 bases). Germline V CDR1 and CDR2: MNHNS, SASEGT. V lost 5 bases, J lost 0 bases, and 13 bases lay in between. The CDR3 length is 15 residues. CDR3 bases: TGTGCCAGCAGTCCTAAACAGGTGATGAACACTGAAGCTTTCTTT. It codes for CASSPKQVMNTEAFF.

This clonotype was detected a few times. The J gene is TRBJ2-7, the V gene TRBV9, with 15 nucleotides matching TRBD2. Trimming cost V 4 bases and J 1 base; bases outside gene matches: 9. The CDR3 is 18 residues long. CDR1 SGDLS and CDR2 YYNGEE come from the germline V gene. The CDR3 region is CASSPGTSGRSISYEQYF. In DNA form, the CDR3 reads TGTGCCAGCAGCCCCGGGACTAGCGGGAGGTCGATTTCCTACGAGCAGTACTTC.

The gene calls are TRBV12-3 or TRBV12-4 and TRBJ1-3; D remains ambiguous. The CDR3 covers 15 residues. The V end lost 8 bases, the J end lost 4 bases, and 18 bases lay between the germline ends. CDR3: CASVTRQAGGNTIYF. The CDR3 DNA sequence: TGTGCCAGCGTGACCCGGCAGGCGGGCGGAAACACCATATATTTT.

Comments on this clonotype: This clone may be a read error of a much larger clone one base away. The limits of the CDR3 on the DNA are not certain, so only TCRdb's listed CDR3 is given. The rearrangement joins TRBV9 to TRBJ2-6; the tabulated D call, TRBD1, remains unverified against the DNA. Per the germline V gene, CDR1 is SGDLS and CDR2 is YYNGEE. The CDR3 adds up to 15 amino acids, both ends counted. This CDR3 is CASSAWGSGANVRTF.

The chain links TRBV20-1 to TRBJ2-5; TRBD2 agrees at 7 bases. The J call could be wrong; TRBJ2-7 is a better fit for the DNA end. Germline V CDR1 and CDR2: DFQATT, SNEGSKA (reference sequence). The CDR3 is 13 residues long. CDR3 nucleotide sequence: TGCAGTGCTAGAGATAGTGGGGGGGGCGAGCAGTACTTC. Protein: CSARDSGGGEQYF.

In its sample, this clonotype was seen many times. V gene TRBV20-1 combines with J gene TRBJ2-1, with TRBD2 matching 13 bases. CDR1 is DFQATT, CDR2 SNEGSKA, per germline (reference sequence). Trimming took 0 bases from V and 8 from J; bases not matched to a gene: 4. There are 15 residues in the CDR3. CDR3 bases: TGCAGTGCTAGAGATCGACTAGCGGGGGGTCATGAGCAGTTCTTC. Its translation is CSARDRLAGGHEQFF.

The genes are TRBV7-3 and TRBJ1-6; D is perhaps TRBD1 (6 bases). CDR3 length: 14 residues. Per germline, CDR1 SGHTA and CDR2 FQGTGA. Trimming pared 7 bases from V and 9 bases from J, leaving 16 bases between. In DNA form, the CDR3 reads TGTGCCAGCATCTCCAGGGAAGGGGGTTCACCCCTCCACTTT. Amino acid sequence: CASISREGGSPLHF.

In regard to this clonotype: This may be a read error, as it is one base from a much larger clone. The chain carries TRBV29-1 and TRBJ2-7; D uncertain. Germline values: CDR1 SQVTM, CDR2 ANQGSEA. V was cut by 7 bases and J by 2 bases, with 15 bases left in between. CDR3 size: 13 residues. The CDR3 nucleotides read TGCAGCGCCGCCCGTAGGGCACCCTACGAGCAGTACTTC. This gives the protein CSAARRAPYEQYF.

The sample holds a few counts of this clonotype. The chain links TRBV6-5 to TRBJ2-5, with D perhaps being TRBD1 or TRBD2 (5 bases each). CDR1 is MNHEY and CDR2 is SVGAGI in the germline V gene. Deletions cut 7 bases from V and 2 bases from J, with 17 bases between. This CDR3 has 15 residues. The CDR3 region is CASTPLRGGQETQYF. The CDR3 DNA follows: TGTGCCAGCACCCCTTTGAGGGGTGGACAAGAGACCCAGTACTTC.

This clonotype was seen a handful of times. The chain combines TRBV10-3 with TRBJ2-7, with D possibly TRBD1 on 5 matching bases. The CDR3 runs 15 residues. Trimming took off 0 bases at V and 2 bases at J, with 11 bases between the two ends. Germline lookup yields CDR1 ENHRY and CDR2 SYGVKD. CDR3 nucleotide sequence: TGTGCCATCAGTGAGTCCGAAGGGGCGACCTACGAGCAGTACTTC. Amino acid sequence: CAISESEGATYEQYF.

This clonotype was seen at least ten times. The rearrangement uses TRBV5-1 and TRBJ2-3, with D possibly TRBD1 on 5 matching bases. Germline V gene data show CDR1 as SGHRS and CDR2 as YFSETQ. Trimming removed 4 bases from V and 4 bases from J, with 16 bases in between. This CDR3 spans 15 amino acids. The CDR3 protein is CASSLRQRSADTQYF. CDR3 DNA sequence: TGCGCCAGCAGCCTAAGACAGAGGAGCGCAGATACGCAGTATTTT.

The genes are TRBV24-1 and TRBJ2-5; TRBD1 agrees at 7 bases. The CDR3 spans 17 residues. Germline-derived CDR1 and CDR2 are KGHDR and SFDVKD. The V and J ends lost 3 bases and 0 bases, in that order; junction bases with no gene match: 9. The CDR3 is CATSDTRQGGDQETQYF. The CDR3 DNA reads TGTGCCACCAGTGATACTAGACAGGGCGGAGACCAAGAGACCCAGTACTTC.

The chain has TRBV10-3 and TRBJ2-3; tentatively, D is TRBD2 (5 bases). Germline V lookup: CDR1 ENHRY, CDR2 SYGVKD. This CDR3 is 14 amino acids long. V was trimmed by 6 bases and J by 3 bases, leaving 13 bases between them. CDR3 amino acids: CAIRTAGGTDTQYF. CDR3 DNA sequence: TGTGCCATCAGGACGGCCGGCGGGACAGATACGCAGTATTTT.